This TCR beta chain was identified during a study of shared clonotypes between healthy human individuals. Repertoires were generated with immunoSEQ multiplex PCR, while TCRdb's copy carries only in-frame clones and drops some. The table has about 2.3 million clones, 85% to 95% seen once; the top ten hold more than 0.35%. V was cut by 0 bases and J by 6 bases, with 12 bases left in between. Germline V gene sequence: CDR1 LNHNV, CDR2 YYDKDF (reference sequence). This CDR3 contains 15 residues. The rearrangement links TRBV15 to TRBJ2-1, with D possibly matching TRBD2 (6 bases). The specimen was naive CD4+ T cells from PBMCs. Noted subset: CD45RA+ positively selected. This sequence originates from a man aged 18-30 years in good health. Some clones in this sample may be carry-over from other donors' samples. In DNA form, the CDR3 reads TGTGCCACCAGCAGAGATTCGGCTAGCGCCAATGAGCAGTTCTTC. As protein: CATSRDSASANEQFF.